The rows below give T cell receptor beta chains drawn from one sample of a study of T cell repertoires in cytomegalovirus infection. In TCRdb, the reads were re-called with MiXCR into one record per CDR3 protein. The sample gives just under 500,000 distinct CDR3 sequences, more than 30% of which show up once; under 20% is in the top ten. These TCRs' antigens remain unknown. The sample was cultured PBMCs, taken from culture after CMV antigen stimulation. Receptors originate from a human donor in good health (CMV status not recorded). Some clones in this sample may be carry-over from other donors' samples. Each CDR3 is given without its conserved first and last residue. A clone size is listed for some rows: how often the clone was seen (once, few, many), or a class if it is expanded.

length | J | size | V | CDR3
13 | TRBJ2-1 | . | TRBV5-1 | ASRQDGSSYNEQF
12 | TRBJ2-3 | few | TRBV6-5 | ASSSRQVTDTQY
12 | TRBJ1-3 | many | TRBV7-8 | ASSLVREAYTIY
12 | TRBJ1-5 | once | TRBV12-3/TRBV12-4 | ASRYTGGTQPQH
12 | TRBJ2-5 | . | TRBV7-7 | ASSRQFGGETQY
12 | TRBJ2-2 | many | TRBV12-3/TRBV12-4 | ASRRQGNTGELF
14 | TRBJ1-5 | few | TRBV4-1 | ASSQVGGWQYQPQH
13 | TRBJ1-2 | . | TRBV11-2 | ASSSTANGNYGYT
14 | TRBJ2-3 | few | TRBV6-1 | ASGKSGTPPPDTQY
13 | TRBJ1-1 | . | TRBV28 | ASSLVTGENTEAF
13 | TRBJ1-5 | . | TRBV19 | ASSISGVGNQPQH
14 | TRBJ2-1 | . | TRBV5-1 | ASSAQALEVSNEQF
12 | TRBJ2-2 | many | TRBV7-8 | ASSPSGGTGELF
14 | TRBJ2-5 | . | TRBV11-3 | ASSPGLMGYQETQY
12 | TRBJ2-7 | few | TRBV7-2 | ASSLDGNSYEQY
9 | TRBJ2-1 | . | TRBV20-1 | SALNIKEQF
12 | TRBJ1-5 | . | TRBV29-1 | SVATDYSNQPQH
13 | TRBJ2-3 | . | TRBV7-2 | ASSNSGIVTDTQY
11 | TRBJ2-1 | . | TRBV10-2 | ASSVDSGSTPF
14 | TRBJ2-5 | few | TRBV5-6 | ASGQILAGVGETQY
13 | TRBJ2-5 | . | TRBV2 | ASSDSWGQRETQY
13 | TRBJ2-1 | . | TRBV12-3/TRBV12-4 | ASSLKAGLYNEQF
12 | TRBJ2-5 | . | TRBV7-9 | ASSSLVGRETQY